These 10 T cell receptor beta chains originate from one sample sequenced in a study of control samples from healthy donors and cancer patients. The protocol was immunoSEQ multiplex PCR, while the TCRdb copy is restricted to in-frame clones and leaves out a portion. Of some 65,000 clones listed, approximately 88% are singletons. The sample was PBMCs. The receptors originated from a woman aged 45-59 years with lung cancer.

The chain joins TRBV2 to TRBJ1-5, with D uncertain. The germline gives CDR1 SNHLY, CDR2 FYNNEI. Trimming cost V 7 bases and J 7 bases, with 17 bases left between them. This CDR3 comprises 14 residues. The DNA for the CDR3 is TGTGCCAGCACCCCCGGAGGGATCGGGCAGCCCCAGCATTTT. Its translation: CASTPGGIGQPQHF.

This chain links TRBV28 with TRBJ2-3; no clear D gene. Looked up from germline, CDR1 is MDHEN and CDR2 is SYDVKM. Trimming shortened V by 5 bases and J by 0 bases, and 6 bases separated the two germline ends. There are 13 residues in the CDR3. The CDR3 spells CASSTTSTDTQYF. As DNA, the CDR3 is TGTGCCAGCAGTACAACTAGCACAGATACGCAGTATTTT.

The chain has TRBV6-5 and TRBJ1-2, with TRBD1 identical over 7 bases. The CDR3 consists of 12 residues. Germline V gene lookup returns CDR1 MNHEY and CDR2 SVGAGI. With V trimmed by 6 bases and J by 6 bases, 4 bases remained unmatched. CDR3 sequence: CASRSTGDGYTF. CDR3 DNA: TGTGCCAGCAGGTCTACAGGGGATGGCTACACCTTC.

The rearrangement joins TRBV7-9 to TRBJ1-6; D gene unclear. Trimming removed 1 base from V and 7 bases from J, with 11 bases in between. There are 15 residues in the CDR3. Germline V CDR1 and CDR2: SEHNR, FQNEAQ (reference sequence). The CDR3 DNA reads as TGTGCCAGCAGCTTAGACGGGGTCGGAAATTCACCCCTCCACTTT. This gives the protein CASSLDGVGNSPLHF.

CDR3 amino acids: CASSPGSRQGFSPLHF. CDR3 DNA: TGTGCCAGCAGCCCTGGTAGTAGACAGGGCTTCTCACCCCTCCACTTT. The genes are TRBV11-3 and TRBJ1-6; 7 bases agree with TRBD1. The CDR3 consists of 16 residues. Per the germline V gene, CDR1 is SGHNT and CDR2 is YENEEA. The V and J ends lost 5 bases and 10 bases, in that order; junction bases with no gene match: 14.

This chain connects TRBV7-7 to TRBJ2-1; 8 nucleotides agree with TRBD2. This CDR3 region has 15 residues. Germline values: CDR1 SSHAT, CDR2 FNYEAQ (reference sequence). V lost 3 bases, J lost 9 bases, and 10 bases stayed unmatched. CDR3 in amino acids: CASSFDHGRGSEQFF. CDR3 in DNA: TGTGCCAGCAGCTTTGATCACGGGAGGGGCAGTGAGCAGTTCTTC.

This rearrangement joins TRBV25-1 to TRBJ1-5, with D possibly TRBD1 on 6 matching bases. Germline V gene data show CDR1 as MGHDK and CDR2 as SYGVNS. This CDR3 has 15 residues. V was cut by 3 bases and J by 4 bases, with 13 bases left in between. CDR3 DNA: TGTGCCAGCAGTGAGGACAGCCTTTCTAATCAGCCCCAGCATTTT. This encodes CASSEDSLSNQPQHF.

This chain links TRBV18 with TRBJ2-7; D gene unclear. Germline lookup yields CDR1 KGHSH and CDR2 LQKENI. The CDR3 sequence is 13 residues long. V was trimmed by 3 bases and J by 3 bases, leaving 9 bases between them. CDR3 DNA: TGTGCCAGCTCACCGGGCCAGCTCTACGAGCAGTACTTC. Its translation: CASSPGQLYEQYF. The variable domain in full, completed from reference TRBV18 and TRBJ2-7, reads NAGVMQNPRHLVRRRGQEARLRCSPMKGHSHVYWYRQLPEEGLKFMVYLQKENIIDESGMPKERFSAEFPKEGPSILRIQQVVRGDSAAYFCASSPGQLYEQYFGPGTRLTVT.

The chain links TRBV27 to TRBJ1-5; unclear D gene. V was pared by 8 bases and J by 1 base, with 15 bases between. CDR3 length: 15 residues. Germline V gene data show CDR1 as MNHEY and CDR2 as SMNVEV (reference sequence). The DNA of the CDR3 is TGTGCCAGCGGGATAAGATTTGAAAGCAATCAGCCCCAGCATTTT. Amino acids: CASGIRFESNQPQHF.

The chain has TRBV7-2 and TRBJ2-2; D remains ambiguous. The CDR3 extends over 13 amino acids. Germline values: CDR1 SGHTA, CDR2 FQGNSA. V shed 2 bases and J shed 2 bases, with 3 bases lying between them. CDR3 in amino acids: CASSLINTGELFF. CDR3 DNA: TGTGCCAGCAGCTTAATAAACACCGGGGAGCTGTTTTTT.